These 5 T cell receptor beta chains came from one sample sequenced in a study of STAT5B mutations in CD4+ large granular lymphocyte leukemia. Profiled with immunoSEQ multiplex PCR; TCRdb holds only in-frame clones, not every one. The repertoire holds about 38,000 clones, about four fifths seen once, with around 0.57% in the top ten. The specimen was CD4+ T cells from blood buffy coats. These receptors came from a human donor in good health.

The V and J genes are TRBV7-2 and TRBJ2-3; TRBD2 agrees at 11 bases. V lost 1 base, J lost 3 bases, and 6 bases stayed unmatched. The CDR3 is 17 residues long. Germline CDR1 SGHTA, CDR2 FQGNSA. CDR3 loop: CASSLGLAGGTTDTQYF. The CDR3 DNA sequence: TGTGCCAGCAGCTTAGGCCTAGCGGGGGGCACGACAGATACGCAGTATTTT.

This clone was seen a few times. The chain combines TRBV18 with TRBJ2-3, with D perhaps matching TRBD1 (6 bases). CDR3 size: 15 residues. The V end was cut by 2 bases, the J end by 4 bases, with 13 bases between. The germline CDR1 and CDR2 sequences are KGHSH and LQKENI. This CDR3 is CASSPTGNSADTQYF. CDR3 nucleotide sequence: TGTGCCAGCTCACCAACAGGGAACAGCGCAGATACGCAGTATTTT.

The rearrangement uses TRBV5-6 and TRBJ2-3; D not certain. The CDR3 totals 11 residues. The germline V gene has CDR1 SGHDT and CDR2 YYEEEE. V was trimmed by 0 bases and J by 5 bases, leaving 1 base between them. Here the CDR3 DNA reads TGTGCCAGCAGCTTGGTAGATACGCAGTATTTT. It codes for CASSLVDTQYF.

The V gene is TRBV10-3, the J gene TRBJ1-1; D is ambiguous. The CDR3 contains 12 residues. The germline V and J ends were trimmed by 6 bases and 0 bases, with 5 bases remaining between them. In germline, CDR1 is ENHRY, CDR2 SYGVKD. CDR3: CAIRTLNTEAFF. Here the CDR3 DNA reads TGTGCCATCAGGACATTGAACACTGAAGCTTTCTTT.

V usage is TRBV4-1 and J usage is TRBJ1-4, with D tentatively TRBD1 (6 bases). This CDR3 is built from 16 residues. The V end lost 3 bases, the J end lost 13 bases, and 24 bases lay between the germline ends. Germline lookup yields CDR1 MGHRA and CDR2 YSYEKL. As DNA, the CDR3 is TGCGCCAGCAGCCAGACATTAGACAGGTCCGCTTGGGGACTGTTTTTT. Its protein is CASSQTLDRSAWGLFF.